This T cell receptor (beta chain) came from a study of technical replicates of blood from a few donors. The CDR3 sequence is 13 residues long. CDR1 SEHNR and CDR2 FQNEAQ come from the germline V gene (reference sequence). The V end lost 8 bases, the J end lost 2 bases, and 12 bases lay between the germline ends. The table lists this clone with a few counts. Assay used: immunoSEQ multiplex PCR; TCRdb lists only in-frame clones, some missing. The sample lists some 57,000 clones; 97% were seen once. The TCR sequence derives from a human donor in good health. The rearrangement links TRBV7-9 to TRBJ1-2; no clear D. The sample was T cells isolated from PBMCs. The CDR3 nucleotides read TGTGCCAGCGCAAGAGGAGGAAACTATGGCTACACCTTC. Its translation is CASARGGNYGYTF.